This TCR beta chain was found in a study of blood T cell repertoires in COVID-19. Study-level information: COVID-19 samples, acute and convalescent, were from the United States, Italy and Spain.

Original data processing: Reference gene primer amplification yielded estimated nucleated cell counts. Measured with immunoSEQ multiplex PCR; TCRdb has only the in-frame clones, and not every one. V and J calls and clone size are as listed in that table; D and trimming were resolved from the DNA. This table holds roughly 190,000 clones, roughly 85% found once. Trimming pared 4 bases from V and 0 bases from J, leaving 13 bases between. CDR3 length: 16 amino acids. The V gene's germline CDR1 is MNHNS and CDR2 SASEGT. The chain couples TRBV6-1 to TRBJ2-1; tentative D call: TRBD1 (6 bases). Input material: peripheral blood. This TCR was sampled from a man in his 60s with active or convalescent COVID-19. CDR3: CASSGYRASSYNEQFF. CDR3 DNA: TGTGCCAGCAGTGGATACAGGGCGAGCTCCTACAATGAGCAGTTCTTC.